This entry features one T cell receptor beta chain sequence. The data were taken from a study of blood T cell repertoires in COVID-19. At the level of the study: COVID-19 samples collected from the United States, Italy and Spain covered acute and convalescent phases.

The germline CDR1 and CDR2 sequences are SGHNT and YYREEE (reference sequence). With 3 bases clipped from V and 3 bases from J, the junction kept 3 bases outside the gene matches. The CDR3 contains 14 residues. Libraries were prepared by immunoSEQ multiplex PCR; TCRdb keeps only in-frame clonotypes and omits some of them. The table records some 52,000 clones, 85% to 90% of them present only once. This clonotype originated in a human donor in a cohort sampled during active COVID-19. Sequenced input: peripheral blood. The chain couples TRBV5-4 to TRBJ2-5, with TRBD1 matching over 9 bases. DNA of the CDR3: TGTGCCAGCAGCTCGGACAGGGGAGAAGAGACCCAGTACTTC. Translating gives CASSSDRGEETQYF.